This T cell receptor (beta chain) was observed in a study of Graves' ophthalmopathy and Graves' hyperthyroidism. Study-wide points: Both an approximately 68% sensitivity and an approximately 72% specificity characterized the model's predictions of ophthalmopathy progression. Among thyroid clonotypes expanded above 0.001 frequency, most also appeared in blood.

Hyperthyroidism patients were newly diagnosed, under 2 months' duration, aged 18 to 65. Trimming removed 5 bases at V and 7 bases at J, with 18 bases between. This CDR3 spans 16 amino acids. Germline lookup yields CDR1 SGHVS and CDR2 FQNEAQ. TCR beta CDR3 regions were amplified from RNA transcripts. The library came from an HTBI-primed first-round RT-PCR and a second-round multiplex PCR. TCRdb re-called the multiplex PCR reads with MiXCR, one entry per CDR3 protein. The sample comprises about 500,000 distinct CDR3 sequences, roughly 39% of which are singletons, and about 4.2% rests with the top ten. In the case of this clonotype: Its specificity is not known.

The sample was peripheral blood or thyroid tissue (not recorded which). The chain recombines TRBV7-8 with TRBJ1-6; tentative D call: TRBD1 (6 bases). The sequence came from an adult man with Graves' hyperthyroidism. CDR3 sequence reads: CASSIVRGVGNSPLHF. In DNA, the CDR3 is TGTGCCAGCAGCATCGTAAGGGGGGTGGGAAATTCACCCCTCCACTTT.